The 9 T cell receptor beta chains below come from one sample, sequenced in a study of cytomegalovirus exposure and HLA in healthy donors. PCR used 60 Vbeta primers and 13 Jbeta primers. Repertoires were generated with immunoSEQ multiplex PCR, while TCRdb's copy carries only in-frame clones and drops some. The data show 150,000 to 200,000 clones, about three quarters seen once. Sample: PBMCs. The receptors here all came from a man younger than 40 in good health and CMV-seropositive.

This chain connects TRBV30 to TRBJ2-2; perhaps TRBD2 as D (5 bases). Trimming took 3 bases from V and 5 from J, leaving 19 bases between them. The germline V gene encodes CDR1 GTSNPN and CDR2 SVGIG (reference sequence). This CDR3 region has 16 residues. The CDR3 is CAWRRRRRWGTGELFF. For the CDR3, the DNA is TGTGCCTGGAGGAGAAGACGGAGGTGGGGAACCGGGGAGCTGTTTTTT.

CDR3 in DNA: TGTGCCAGCAGCTTAGAGGCGACAGGGGGCAACGAGCAGTACTTC. This translates into CASSLEATGGNEQYF. The genes are TRBV11-2 and TRBJ2-7; TRBD1 matches 10 bases. Germline V gene lookup returns CDR1 SGHAT and CDR2 FQNNGV. Trimming took 0 bases from V and 5 from J; bases not matched to a gene: 4. The CDR3 contains 15 residues.

V and J are TRBV9 and TRBJ2-3, with D tentatively TRBD2 (7 bases). The V gene lost 3 bases and the J gene lost 4 bases, with 15 bases spanning the gap. There are 15 residues in the CDR3. From germline, CDR1 is SGDLS and CDR2 YYNGEE. Written as DNA, the CDR3 is TGTGCCAGCAGCGGACCGGCGGGGGCGGCAGATACGCAGTATTTT. This encodes CASSGPAGAADTQYF.

The V and J genes are TRBV5-1 and TRBJ2-5; 7 bases are a match to TRBD1. V shed 3 bases and J 5 bases; nucleotides not matched to a gene: 7. The CDR3 spans 14 residues. Germline V gives CDR1 SGHRS, CDR2 YFSETQ. The CDR3 region has the DNA TGCGCCAGCAGCTGGGGACAGTTGGCGGAGACCCAGTACTTC. Translated: CASSWGQLAETQYF.

The rearrangement uses TRBV30 and TRBJ1-6, with 7 bases that match TRBD1. With 6 bases clipped from V and 3 bases from J, the junction kept 2 bases outside the gene matches. The CDR3 length is 13 residues. Per the germline V gene, CDR1 is GTSNPN and CDR2 is SVGIG (reference sequence). The CDR3 reads CACRDSYNSPLHF. The CDR3 coding sequence is TGTGCCTGCAGGGACAGCTATAATTCACCCCTCCACTTT.

V usage is TRBV18 and J usage is TRBJ1-2, with 7 positions matching TRBD1. This CDR3 spans 14 amino acids. With V trimmed by 3 bases and J by 5 bases, 6 bases remained unmatched. Looked up from germline, CDR1 is KGHSH and CDR2 is LQKENI. CDR3 sequence: CASSPSGQNYGYTF. In DNA form, the CDR3 reads TGTGCCAGCTCACCTTCGGGACAGAATTATGGCTACACCTTC.

The gene calls are TRBV6-6 and TRBJ2-6; D is perhaps TRBD1 (5 bases). The V gene lost 10 bases and the J gene lost 1 base, with 11 bases spanning the gap. There are 14 residues in the CDR3. Germline V gene data show CDR1 as MNHNY and CDR2 as SVGAGI (reference sequence). CDR3 residues: CATSTGSGANVLTF. CDR3 DNA: TGTGCCACATCAACAGGTTCTGGGGCCAACGTCCTGACTTTC.

The chain uses TRBV7-3 and TRBJ2-7, with D possibly being TRBD2 (7 bases). The CDR3 runs to 14 residues. The V end lost 0 bases, the J end lost 6 bases, and 12 bases lay between the germline ends. Germline CDR1 is SGHTA and CDR2 is FQGTGA. CDR3 sequence (DNA): TGTGCCAGCAGCTTAACAGGGGCGGGGGCCGAGCAGTACTTC. It yields the protein CASSLTGAGAEQYF.

This clone has a handful of counts. The gene calls are TRBV4-1 and TRBJ1-1; no clear D gene. V was pared by 0 bases and J by 4 bases, with 12 bases between. The CDR3 length is 15 residues. Germline CDR1 is MGHRA and CDR2 is YSYEKL. The CDR3 is CASSQDVRDLTEAFF. The CDR3 DNA reads as TGCGCCAGCAGCCAAGATGTGCGGGATCTCACTGAAGCTTTCTTT.